The text below deals with one TCR beta chain. Its antigen is unidentified. Researchers ran the PCR with 60 Vbeta and 13 Jbeta primers. Using immunoSEQ multiplex PCR, the repertoire was profiled, and TCRdb retains in-frame clones only, with some absent. Its table records about 90,000 clones. The V gene lost 5 bases and the J gene lost 5 bases, with 10 bases spanning the gap. The CDR3 has 13 residues. Germline V gene data show CDR1 as SGHTA and CDR2 as FQGTGA. Though probably carrying unrecorded immune exposures, donors were nominally healthy at sampling. This sample was included in a study of cytomegalovirus exposure and HLA in healthy donors. Study-level findings and limits: Cytomegalovirus status, reportedly, was diagnosed with high specificity and sensitivity by the classifier. For most TCR beta V segments, an earlier analysis put the productive rate at about 90% or about 30% of the time. A later analysis showed that HLA-associated TCR beta chains had undergone more clonal expansion than equally common others.

The chain has TRBV7-3 and TRBJ2-1, with a weak D call TRBD2 (5 bases). The material sequenced was PBMCs. The receptor's source is a woman in her 30s in good health and CMV-seronegative. CDR3 amino acids: CASSPEGHNEQFF. CDR3 in DNA: TGTGCCAGCAGCCCCGAGGGCCACAATGAGCAGTTCTTC. Full variable domain (outside the CDR3, taken from reference TRBV7-3 and TRBJ2-1): GAGVSQTPSNKVTEKGKYVELRCDPISGHTALYWYRQSLGQGPEFLIYFQGTGAADDSGLPNDRFFAVRPEGSVSTLKIQRTERGDSAVYLCASSPEGHNEQFFGPGTRLTVL.